This T cell receptor (beta chain) is from a study of graft-versus-host responses after intestinal transplantation. Libraries were prepared by immunoSEQ multiplex PCR; TCRdb keeps only in-frame clonotypes and omits some of them. The table lists 11,000 to 15,000 clones, under 85% of them singletons. J lost 7 bases, V lost 3 bases, and 3 bases had no gene match. Per germline, CDR1 MNHEY and CDR2 SMNVEV (reference sequence). The CDR3 consists of 13 residues. The starting material, graft tissue, was processed to release intraepithelial and lamina propria lymphocytes. This chain joins TRBV27 and TRBJ2-7, with 10 bases that match TRBD1. This TCR derives from a human patient who received an intestinal transplant, so some T cells may come from the graft donor. The specimen comprised ileum tissue, sampled roughly 26 days after intestinal transplant. Here the CDR3 DNA reads TGTGCCAGCAGTTTGACAGGGGGCAGTGAGCAGTACGTC. It codes for CASSLTGGSEQYV.